This T cell receptor beta chain comes out of a study of T cell repertoires in cytomegalovirus infection. TCRdb reanalysed the reads using MiXCR and keeps one entry per CDR3 protein. The sample contains hundreds of thousands of distinct CDR3 sequences, around a third of which appear only once. Note on this clonotype: What it recognizes is unknown.

Whole-study findings and limits: The ex vivo response showed dominance by HLA-C-restricted CMV-specific TCR beta clonotypes.

CDR3 length equals 13 residues. Germline CDR1 and CDR2: SGHAT and FQNNGV. The V end lost 3 bases, the J end lost 4 bases, and 10 bases lay between the germline ends. The sequence was collected from a human donor in good health (CMV status not recorded). Some clones in this sample may be carry-over from other donors' samples. Source: cultured PBMCs, taken from culture after CMV antigen stimulation. The rearrangement joins TRBV11-2 to TRBJ2-7; D is ambiguous. The CDR3: CASSFTEQYEQYF. Here the CDR3 DNA reads TGTGCCAGCAGCTTTACAGAGCAGTACGAGCAGTACTTC.